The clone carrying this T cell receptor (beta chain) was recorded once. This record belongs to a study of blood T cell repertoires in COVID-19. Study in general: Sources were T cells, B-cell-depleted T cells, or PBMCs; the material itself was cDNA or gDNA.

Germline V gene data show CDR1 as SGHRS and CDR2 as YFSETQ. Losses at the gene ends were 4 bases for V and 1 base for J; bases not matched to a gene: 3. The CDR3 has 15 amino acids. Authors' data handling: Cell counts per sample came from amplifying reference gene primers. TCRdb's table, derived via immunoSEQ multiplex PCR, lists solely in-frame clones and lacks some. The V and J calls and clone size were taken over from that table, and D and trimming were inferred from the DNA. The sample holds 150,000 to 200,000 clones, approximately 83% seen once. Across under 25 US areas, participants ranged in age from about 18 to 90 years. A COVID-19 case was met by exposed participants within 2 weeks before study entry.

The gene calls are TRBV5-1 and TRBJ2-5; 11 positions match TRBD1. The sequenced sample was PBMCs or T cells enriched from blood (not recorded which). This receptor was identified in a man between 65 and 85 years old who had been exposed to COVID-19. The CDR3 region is CASSTGQGAQETQYF. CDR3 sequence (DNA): TGCGCCAGCAGCACAGGACAGGGGGCCCAAGAGACCCAGTACTTC.